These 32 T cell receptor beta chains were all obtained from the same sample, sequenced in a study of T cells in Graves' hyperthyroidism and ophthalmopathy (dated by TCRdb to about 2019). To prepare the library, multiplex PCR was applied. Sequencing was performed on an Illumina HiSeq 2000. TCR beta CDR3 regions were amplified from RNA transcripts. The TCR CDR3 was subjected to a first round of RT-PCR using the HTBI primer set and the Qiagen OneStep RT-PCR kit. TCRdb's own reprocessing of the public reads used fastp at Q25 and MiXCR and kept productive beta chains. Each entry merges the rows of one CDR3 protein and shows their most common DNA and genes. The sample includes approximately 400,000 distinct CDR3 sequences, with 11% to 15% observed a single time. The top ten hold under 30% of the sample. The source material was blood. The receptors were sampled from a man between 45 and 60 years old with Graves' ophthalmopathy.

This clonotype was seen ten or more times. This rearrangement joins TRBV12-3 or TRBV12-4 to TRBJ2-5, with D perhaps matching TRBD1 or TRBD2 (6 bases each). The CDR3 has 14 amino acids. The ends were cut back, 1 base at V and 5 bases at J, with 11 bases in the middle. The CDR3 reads CASSLVGGRETQYF. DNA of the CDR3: TGTGCCAGCAGTTTAGTGGGGGGCCGTGAGACCCAGTACTTC.

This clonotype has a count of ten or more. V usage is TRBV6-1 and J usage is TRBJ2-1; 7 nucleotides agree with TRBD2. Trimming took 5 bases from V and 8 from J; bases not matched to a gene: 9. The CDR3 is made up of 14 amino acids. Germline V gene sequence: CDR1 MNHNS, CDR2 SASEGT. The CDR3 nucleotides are TGTGCCAGCAGTCCGGGACTAAGCTCGGATGAGCAGTTCTTC. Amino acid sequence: CASSPGLSSDEQFF.

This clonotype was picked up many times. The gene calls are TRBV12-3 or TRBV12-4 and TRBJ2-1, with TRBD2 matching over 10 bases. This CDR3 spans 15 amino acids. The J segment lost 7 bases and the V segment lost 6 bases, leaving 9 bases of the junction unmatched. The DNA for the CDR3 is TGTGCCAGCAGCGAGCGGGAGGGGAATTGGAATGAGCAGTTCTTC. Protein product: CASSEREGNWNEQFF.

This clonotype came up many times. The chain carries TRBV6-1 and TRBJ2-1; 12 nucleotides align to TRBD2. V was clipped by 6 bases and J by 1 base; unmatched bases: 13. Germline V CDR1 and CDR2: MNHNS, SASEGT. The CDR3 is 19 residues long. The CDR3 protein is CASRRTSGNVLGSYNEQFF. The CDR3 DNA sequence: TGTGCCAGCAGAAGGACTAGCGGGAACGTCCTCGGGTCCTACAATGAGCAGTTCTTC.

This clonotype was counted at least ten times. CDR3 in amino acids: CATSDPGLDSSYNEQFF. DNA for the CDR3: TGTGCCACCAGTGACCCCGGACTAGATAGCTCCTACAATGAGCAGTTCTTC. This rearrangement joins TRBV24-1 to TRBJ2-1; TRBD2 aligns across 7 bases. This CDR3 is built from 17 residues. The germline CDR1 and CDR2 sequences are KGHDR and SFDVKD. J gave up 0 bases and V 4 bases, and 8 bases lay outside the gene matches.

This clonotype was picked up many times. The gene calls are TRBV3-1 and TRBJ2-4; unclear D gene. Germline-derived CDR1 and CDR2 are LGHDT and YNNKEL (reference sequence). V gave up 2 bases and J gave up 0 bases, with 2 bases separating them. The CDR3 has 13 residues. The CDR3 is CASSQLAKNIQYF. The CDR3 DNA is TGTGCCAGCAGCCAACTAGCCAAAAACATTCAGTACTTC.

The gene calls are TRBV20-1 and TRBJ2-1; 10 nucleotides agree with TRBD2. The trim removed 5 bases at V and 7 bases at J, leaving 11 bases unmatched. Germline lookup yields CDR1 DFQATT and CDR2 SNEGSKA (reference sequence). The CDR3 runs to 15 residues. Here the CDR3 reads CSAGDLAGGGNEQFF. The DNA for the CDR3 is TGCAGTGCTGGTGATTTAGCGGGAGGAGGTAATGAGCAGTTCTTC.

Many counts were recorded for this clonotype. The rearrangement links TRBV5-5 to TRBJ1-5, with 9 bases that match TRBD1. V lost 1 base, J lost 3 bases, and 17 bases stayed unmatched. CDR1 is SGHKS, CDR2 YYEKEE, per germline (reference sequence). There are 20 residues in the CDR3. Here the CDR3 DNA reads TGTGCCAGCAGCTTGTCCTTTAAAAGCCCCGGGACAGGGAACAATCAGCCCCAGCATTTT. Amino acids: CASSLSFKSPGTGNNQPQHF.

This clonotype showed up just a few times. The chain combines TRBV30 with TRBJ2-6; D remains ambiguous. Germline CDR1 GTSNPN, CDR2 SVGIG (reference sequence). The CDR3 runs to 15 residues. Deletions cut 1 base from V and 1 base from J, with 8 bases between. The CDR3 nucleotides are TGTGCCTGGAGTGCCGACCTTTCTGGGGCCAACGTCCTGACTTTC. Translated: CAWSADLSGANVLTF.

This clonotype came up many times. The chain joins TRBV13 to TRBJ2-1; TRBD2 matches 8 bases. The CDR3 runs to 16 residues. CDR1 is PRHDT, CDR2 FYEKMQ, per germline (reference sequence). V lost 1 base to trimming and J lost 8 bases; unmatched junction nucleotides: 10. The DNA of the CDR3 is TGTGCCAGCAGCTTAGAGGTTAGCGGGGACGGGGATGAGCAGTTCTTC. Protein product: CASSLEVSGDGDEQFF.

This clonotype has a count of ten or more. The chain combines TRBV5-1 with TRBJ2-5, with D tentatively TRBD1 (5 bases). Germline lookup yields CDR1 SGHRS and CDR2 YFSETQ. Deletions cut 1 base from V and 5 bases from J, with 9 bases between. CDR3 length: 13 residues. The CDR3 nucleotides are TGCGCCAGCAGCTTGATTGGGGCGGAGACCCAGTACTTC. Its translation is CASSLIGAETQYF.

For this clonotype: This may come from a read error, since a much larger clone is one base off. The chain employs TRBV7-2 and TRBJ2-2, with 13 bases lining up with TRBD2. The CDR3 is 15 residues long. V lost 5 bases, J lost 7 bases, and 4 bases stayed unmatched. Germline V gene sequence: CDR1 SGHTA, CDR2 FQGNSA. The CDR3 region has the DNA TGTGCCAGCAGCGGGACTAGCGGGAACTGCGGGGAGCTGTTTTTT. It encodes CASSGTSGNCGELFF.

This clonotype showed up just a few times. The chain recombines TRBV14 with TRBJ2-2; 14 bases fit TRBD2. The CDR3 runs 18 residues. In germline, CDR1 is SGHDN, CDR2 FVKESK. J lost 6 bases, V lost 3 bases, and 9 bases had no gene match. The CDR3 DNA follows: TGTGCCAGCAGCCACAGGACTAGCGGGAGGTCTCGGCCCGGGGAGCTGTTTTTT. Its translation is CASSHRTSGRSRPGELFF.

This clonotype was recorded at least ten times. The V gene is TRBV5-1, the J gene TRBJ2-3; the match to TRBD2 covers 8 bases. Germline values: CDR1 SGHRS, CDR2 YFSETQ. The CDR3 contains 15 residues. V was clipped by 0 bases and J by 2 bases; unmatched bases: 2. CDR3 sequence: CASSLGLAYTDTQYF. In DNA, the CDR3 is TGCGCCAGCAGCTTGGGACTAGCGTACACAGATACGCAGTATTTT.

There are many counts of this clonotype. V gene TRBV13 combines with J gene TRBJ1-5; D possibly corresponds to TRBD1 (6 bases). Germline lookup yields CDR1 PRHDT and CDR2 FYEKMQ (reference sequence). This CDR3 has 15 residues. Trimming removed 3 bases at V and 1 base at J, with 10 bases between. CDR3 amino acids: CASSLLGASNQPQHF. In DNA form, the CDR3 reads TGTGCCAGCAGCTTGTTGGGGGCCAGCAATCAGCCCCAGCATTTT.

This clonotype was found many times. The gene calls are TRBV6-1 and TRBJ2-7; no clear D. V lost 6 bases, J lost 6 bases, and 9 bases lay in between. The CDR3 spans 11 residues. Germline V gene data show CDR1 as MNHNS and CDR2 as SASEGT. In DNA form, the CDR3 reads TGTGCCAGCAGCAGAGGCGGCGAGCAGTACTTC. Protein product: CASSRGGEQYF.

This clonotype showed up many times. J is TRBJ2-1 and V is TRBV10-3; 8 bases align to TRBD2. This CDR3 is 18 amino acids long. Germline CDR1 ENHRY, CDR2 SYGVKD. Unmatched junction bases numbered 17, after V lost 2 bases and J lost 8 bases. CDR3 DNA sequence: TGTGCCATCAGTGAGCCGGGTGGTGGCGGGAGGAAATTCCATGAGCAGTTCTTC. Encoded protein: CAISEPGGGGRKFHEQFF.

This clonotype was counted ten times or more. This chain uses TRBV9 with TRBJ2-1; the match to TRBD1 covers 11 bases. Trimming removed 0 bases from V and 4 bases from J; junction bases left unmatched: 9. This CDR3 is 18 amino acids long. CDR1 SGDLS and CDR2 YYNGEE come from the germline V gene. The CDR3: CASSVDPRTGGAYNEQFF. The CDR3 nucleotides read TGTGCCAGCAGCGTAGATCCCAGGACAGGGGGCGCATACAATGAGCAGTTCTTC.

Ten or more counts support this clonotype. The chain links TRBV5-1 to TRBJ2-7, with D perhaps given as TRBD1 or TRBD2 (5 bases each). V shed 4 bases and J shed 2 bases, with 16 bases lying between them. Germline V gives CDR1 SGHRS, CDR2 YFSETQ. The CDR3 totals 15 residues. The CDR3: CASSHAGTKTYEQYF. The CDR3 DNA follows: TGCGCCAGCAGCCACGCCGGGACGAAGACCTACGAGCAGTACTTC.

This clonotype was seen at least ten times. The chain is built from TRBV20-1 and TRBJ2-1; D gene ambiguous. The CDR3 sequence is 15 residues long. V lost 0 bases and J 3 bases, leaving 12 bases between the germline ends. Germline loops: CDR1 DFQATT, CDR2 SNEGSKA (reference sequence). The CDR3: CSARDVVRNYNEQFF. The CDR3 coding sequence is TGCAGTGCTAGAGATGTAGTCCGCAACTACAATGAGCAGTTCTTC.

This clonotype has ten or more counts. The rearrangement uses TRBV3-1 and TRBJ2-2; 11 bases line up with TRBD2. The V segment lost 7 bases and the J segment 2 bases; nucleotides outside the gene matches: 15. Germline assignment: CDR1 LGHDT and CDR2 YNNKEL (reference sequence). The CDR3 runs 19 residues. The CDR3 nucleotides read TGTGCCAGCACCCCCGGGACTAGCGGAGATACCCCCAACACCGGGGAGCTGTTTTTT. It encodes CASTPGTSGDTPNTGELFF.

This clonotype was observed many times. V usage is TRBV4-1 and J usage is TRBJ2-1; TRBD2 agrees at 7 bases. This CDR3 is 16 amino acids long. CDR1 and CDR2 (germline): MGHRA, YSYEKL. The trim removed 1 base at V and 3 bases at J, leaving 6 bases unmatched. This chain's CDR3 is CASSQGPSGIYNEQFF. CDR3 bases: TGCGCCAGCAGCCAAGGGCCTAGCGGCATCTACAATGAGCAGTTCTTC.

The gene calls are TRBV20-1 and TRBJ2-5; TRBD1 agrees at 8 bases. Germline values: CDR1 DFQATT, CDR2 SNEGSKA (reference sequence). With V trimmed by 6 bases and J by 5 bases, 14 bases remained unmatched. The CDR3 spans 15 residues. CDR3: CSAGDTQGARETQYF. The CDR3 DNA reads TGCAGTGCAGGCGACACCCAGGGGGCGAGGGAGACCCAGTACTTC.

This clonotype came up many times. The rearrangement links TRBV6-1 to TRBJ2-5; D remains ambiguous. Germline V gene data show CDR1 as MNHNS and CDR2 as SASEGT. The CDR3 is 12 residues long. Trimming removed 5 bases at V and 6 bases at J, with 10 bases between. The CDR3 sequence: CASSPQVQTQYF. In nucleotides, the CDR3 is TGTGCCAGCAGTCCCCAGGTTCAGACCCAGTACTTC.

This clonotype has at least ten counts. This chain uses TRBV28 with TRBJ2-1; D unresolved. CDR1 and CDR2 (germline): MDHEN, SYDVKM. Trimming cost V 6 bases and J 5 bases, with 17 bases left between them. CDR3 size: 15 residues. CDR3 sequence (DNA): TGTGCCAGCAGGGTCAGAGAGATATCCCACAATGAGCAGTTCTTC. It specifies CASRVREISHNEQFF.

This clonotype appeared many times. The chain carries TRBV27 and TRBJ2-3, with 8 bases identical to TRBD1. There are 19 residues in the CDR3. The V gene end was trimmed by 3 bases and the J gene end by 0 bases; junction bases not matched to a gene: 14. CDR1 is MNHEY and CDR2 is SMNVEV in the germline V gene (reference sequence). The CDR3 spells CASSFFRPGQEISTDTQYF. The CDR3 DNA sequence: TGTGCCAGCAGTTTTTTTCGACCGGGACAGGAGATTAGCACAGATACGCAGTATTTT.

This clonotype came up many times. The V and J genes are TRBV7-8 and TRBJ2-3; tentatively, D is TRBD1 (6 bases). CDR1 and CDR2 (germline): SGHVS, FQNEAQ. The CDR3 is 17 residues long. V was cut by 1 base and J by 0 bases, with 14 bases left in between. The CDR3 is CASSLVRGGTSTDTQYF. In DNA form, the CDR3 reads TGTGCCAGCAGCTTAGTAAGAGGGGGAACTAGCACAGATACGCAGTATTTT.

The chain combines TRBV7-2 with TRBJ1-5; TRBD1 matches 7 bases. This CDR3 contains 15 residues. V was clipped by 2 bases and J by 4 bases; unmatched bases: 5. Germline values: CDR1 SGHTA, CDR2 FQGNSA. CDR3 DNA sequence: TGTGCCAGCAGCTTACGGGCAGGGGGGAATCAGCCCCAGCATTTT. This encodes CASSLRAGGNQPQHF.

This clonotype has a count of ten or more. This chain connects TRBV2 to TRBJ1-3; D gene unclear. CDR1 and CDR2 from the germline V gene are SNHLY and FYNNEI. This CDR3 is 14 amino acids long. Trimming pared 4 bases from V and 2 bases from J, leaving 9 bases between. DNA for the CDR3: TGTGCCAGCAGTGCAAGTAGGGCTGGAAACACCATATATTTT. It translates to CASSASRAGNTIYF.

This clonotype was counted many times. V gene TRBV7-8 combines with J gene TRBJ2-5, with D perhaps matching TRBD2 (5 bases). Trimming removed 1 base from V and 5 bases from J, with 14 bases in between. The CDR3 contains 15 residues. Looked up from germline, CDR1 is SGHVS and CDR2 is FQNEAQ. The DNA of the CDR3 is TGTGCCAGCAGCTTAGGAGGGCGAGTTACGGAGACCCAGTACTTC. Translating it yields CASSLGGRVTETQYF. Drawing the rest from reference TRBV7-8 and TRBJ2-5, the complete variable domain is GAGVSQSPRYKVAKRGQDVALRCDPISGHVSLFWYQQALGQGPEFLTYFQNEAQLDKSGLPSDRFFAERPEGSVSTLKIQRTQQEDSAVYLCASSLGGRVTETQYFGPGTRLLVL.

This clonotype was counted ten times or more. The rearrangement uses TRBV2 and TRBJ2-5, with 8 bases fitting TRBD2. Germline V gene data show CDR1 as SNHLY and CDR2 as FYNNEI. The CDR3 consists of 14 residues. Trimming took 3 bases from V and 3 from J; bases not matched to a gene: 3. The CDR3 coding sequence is TGTGCCAGCAGTGATACTAGCGGAAAAGAGACCCAGTACTTC. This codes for CASSDTSGKETQYF. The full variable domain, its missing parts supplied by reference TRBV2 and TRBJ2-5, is EPEVTQTPSHQVTQMGQEVILRCVPISNHLYFYWYRQILGQKVEFLVSFYNNEISEKSEIFDDQFSVERPDGSNFTLKIRSTKLEDSAMYFCASSDTSGKETQYFGPGTRLLVL.

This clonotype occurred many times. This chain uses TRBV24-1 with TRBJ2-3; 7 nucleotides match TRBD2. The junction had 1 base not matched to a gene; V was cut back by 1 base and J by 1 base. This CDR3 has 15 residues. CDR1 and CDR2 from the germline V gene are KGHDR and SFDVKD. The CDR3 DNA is TGTGCCACCAGTGATTTTGGGAGGGGCACAGATACGCAGTATTTT. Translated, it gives CATSDFGRGTDTQYF.